A single sample gave rise to the 12 T cell receptor beta chains below, sequenced in a study of cytomegalovirus exposure and HLA in healthy donors (dated by TCRdb to between 2016 and 2019). Library preparation used the immunoSEQ multiplex PCR assay. A mixture of 60 forward primers for TCR Vbeta segments and 13 reverse primers for TCR Jbeta segments was used in the multiplex PCR. TCRdb holds this immuneACCESS table with in-frame rearrangements only. Some clones are missing; in checked studies, unresolved V genes explain under half, and the rest has no known cause. In all, the sample holds over 110,000 clones, and about four fifths of those were seen once. About 5% of the sample goes to the ten largest clones. Sequenced: PBMCs. The receptors stem from a man in his forties or fifties in good health and CMV-seronegative.

The rearrangement links TRBV5-4 to TRBJ2-7; 8 bases agree with TRBD2. Trimming cost V 6 bases and J 1 base; bases outside gene matches: 12. The CDR3 loop spans 16 amino acids. The V gene's germline CDR1 is SGHNT and CDR2 YYREEE (reference sequence). CDR3 nucleotide sequence: TGTGCCAGCATCCCCGCCGGGGGGGGAGGGTCCTACGAGCAGTACTTC. Protein product: CASIPAGGGGSYEQYF.

This chain joins TRBV29-1 and TRBJ1-2; D is uncertain. Germline V gene sequence: CDR1 SQVTM, CDR2 ANQGSEA. The ends were cut back, 3 bases at V and 4 bases at J, with 9 bases in the middle. The CDR3 sequence is 12 residues long. The CDR3 loop reads CSVESGTYGYTF. In DNA form, the CDR3 reads TGCAGCGTTGAGTCGGGAACCTATGGCTACACCTTC.

Here the CDR3 DNA reads TGTGCCAGCAGCCAAAAGGGACAGGGCCGTTCCTACGAGCAGTACTTC. Translating gives CASSQKGQGRSYEQYF. This chain uses TRBV11-3 with TRBJ2-7, with TRBD1 identical over 9 bases. The CDR3 has 16 amino acids. V shed 5 bases, J shed 1 base, and the junction held 9 bases outside the gene matches. Germline assignment: CDR1 SGHNT and CDR2 YENEEA.

The chain recombines TRBV9 with TRBJ2-1; 11 bases agree with TRBD2. J lost 9 bases, V lost 4 bases, and 15 bases had no gene match. Germline CDR1 is SGDLS and CDR2 is YYNGEE. The CDR3 is 17 amino acids. CDR3 nucleotides: TGTGCCAGCAGCAAAGGGACTAGCGGTCATCCTTCGGTTGAGCAGTTCTTC. This codes for CASSKGTSGHPSVEQFF.

The chain carries TRBV28 and TRBJ1-1, with TRBD1 matching 7 bases. V shed 7 bases, J shed 0 bases, and the junction held 5 bases outside the gene matches. The V gene's germline CDR1 is MDHEN and CDR2 SYDVKM. The CDR3 loop spans 14 amino acids. In nucleotides, the CDR3 is TGTGCCAGCAAGGGGGCCAACATGAACACTGAAGCTTTCTTT. This encodes CASKGANMNTEAFF.

The V and J genes are TRBV15 and TRBJ1-4; TRBD1 might be the D (5 bases). Germline V CDR1 and CDR2: LNHNV, YYDKDF (reference sequence). The ends were cut back, 1 base at V and 5 bases at J, with 11 bases in the middle. CDR3 size: 15 residues. CDR3 DNA sequence: TGTGCCACCAGCAGAGCCGGGACTGGGAATGAAAAACTGTTTTTT. This encodes CATSRAGTGNEKLFF.

The J gene is TRBJ2-6, the V gene TRBV5-1; TRBD1 agrees at 7 bases. This CDR3 has 17 amino acids. From germline, CDR1 is SGHRS and CDR2 YFSETQ. Trimming took 4 bases from V and 2 from J; bases not matched to a gene: 9. Here the CDR3 DNA reads TGCGCCAGCAGCGGACAGGTGTCCCGGGCTGGGGCCAACGTCCTGACTTTC. Translation gives CASSGQVSRAGANVLTF.

The rearrangement links TRBV11-2 to TRBJ2-5, with D possibly matching TRBD2 (5 bases). CDR1 is SGHAT and CDR2 is FQNNGV in the germline V gene. The ends were cut back, 2 bases at V and 5 bases at J, with 15 bases in the middle. The CDR3 loop spans 15 amino acids. Here the CDR3 reads CASSLTLATGETQYF. The CDR3 bases are TGTGCCAGCAGCTTAACGCTAGCCACTGGGGAGACCCAGTACTTC.

J is TRBJ2-3 and V is TRBV4-1, with 7 bases fitting TRBD2. This CDR3 is built from 13 residues. Germline V lookup: CDR1 MGHRA, CDR2 YSYEKL. V shed 5 bases and J 4 bases; nucleotides not matched to a gene: 3. The CDR3: CASSGEGSDTQYF. In DNA, the CDR3 is TGCGCCAGCAGCGGGGAGGGGTCAGATACGCAGTATTTT.

This clone was seen only a few times. The chain combines TRBV6-4 with TRBJ2-3; D may be TRBD2 (5 bases). V lost 3 bases and J lost 6, with 10 bases in between. The germline V gene has CDR1 MRHNA and CDR2 SNTAGT. The CDR3 extends over 13 amino acids. This chain's CDR3 is CASSEIRGDTQYF. The CDR3 coding sequence is TGTGCCAGCAGTGAAATTCGGGGTGATACGCAGTATTTT.

The J gene is TRBJ1-2, the V gene TRBV6-6; unclear D gene. Deletions cut 5 bases from V and 2 bases from J, with 12 bases between. Germline CDR1 MNHNY, CDR2 SVGAGI (reference sequence). This CDR3 region has 14 residues. CDR3 protein: CASSATQANYGYTF. CDR3 coding DNA: TGTGCCAGCAGTGCCACGCAGGCAAACTATGGCTACACCTTC.

As regards this clone: Other DNA sequences in the sample encode the same CDR3. The chain couples TRBV5-1 to TRBJ2-5, with a weak D call TRBD2 (7 bases). CDR3 length: 14 residues. The V gene lost 0 bases and the J gene lost 5 bases, with 11 bases spanning the gap. Germline assignment: CDR1 SGHRS and CDR2 YFSETQ. The CDR3 nucleotides are TGCGCCAGCAGCTTGGCGGGGGGCGGGGAGACCCAGTACTTC. Translated: CASSLAGGGETQYF.